This is a list of T cell receptor beta chains from one sample in a study of shared clonotypes between healthy human individuals. Only in-frame clones appear in the TCRdb table, and some are missing; sequencing was by immunoSEQ multiplex PCR. The repertoire holds around 1.6 million clones, with 98% as singletons. The specimen was naive CD4+ T cells sorted from blood. The source of these receptors is a man between 25 and 39 years old in good health. Each CDR3 is given with its conserved first and last residue. D genes are given only for firm matches. Clone size is not always given. Where it is, it says once, few, many or a class for expanded clones.

d_call j_call clone_size v_call cdr3_nt cdr3_aa
- TRBJ2-7 - TRBV28 TGTGCCAGCAGCCCCACTACCAGAGACAACTACGAGCAGTACTTC CASSPTTRDNYEQYF
- TRBJ2-7 once TRBV18 TGTGCCAGCTCACCCGCCTCCTACGAGCAGTACTTC CASSPASYEQYF
TRBD1 TRBJ1-1 - TRBV5-4 TGTGCCAGCAGCTGGGGACAGGGTCTAAACACTGAAGCTTTCTTT CASSWGQGLNTEAFF
- TRBJ2-7 - TRBV21-1 TGTGCCAGCGGCTCCGGACTAGCGGACACCTACGAGCAGTACTTC CASGSGLADTYEQYF
- TRBJ2-1 - TRBV5-1 TGCGCCAGCAGCCCCAATTCCGGGGTAACCTACAATGAGCAGTTCTTC CASSPNSGVTYNEQFF
TRBD2 TRBJ2-1 - TRBV5-1 TGCGCCAGCAGCTTGGGGACTAGATCCGGCACCAATGAGCAGTTCTTC CASSLGTRSGTNEQFF
TRBD1 TRBJ2-7 once TRBV7-8 TGTGCCAGCAGACCCACCGGGACAGGGGGCTACGAGCAGTACTTC CASRPTGTGGYEQYF
- TRBJ1-3 once TRBV7-2 TGTGCCAGCAGCTTAGAAATTACAGGGCCTGCGGGAAACACCATATATTTT CASSLEITGPAGNTIYF
- TRBJ1-4 - TRBV6-5 TGTGCCAGCAGTTACTCCTGGGTTGAAAAACTGTTTTTT CASSYSWVEKLFF
- TRBJ1-4 - TRBV11-2 TGTGCCAGCAGCCGTCGGACAGTGGGCTCACCAACTAATGAAAAACTGTTTTTT CASSRRTVGSPTNEKLFF
TRBD2 TRBJ2-7 - TRBV7-8 TGTGCCAGCAGCAACCTAGCGGGAGGCTCCTACGAGCAGTACTTC CASSNLAGGSYEQYF
- TRBJ2-3 - TRBV10-3 TGTGCCATCAGTGAGTTGCATGGCGACGTGGGCACAGATACGCAGTATTTT CAISELHGDVGTDTQYF
TRBD1 TRBJ1-1 - TRBV30 TGTGCCTGGAAGAAAAAGGGACAGGGGACTGAAGCTTTCTTT CAWKKKGQGTEAFF